The 11 T cell receptor beta chains listed next were all sequenced from one sample in a study of blood T cell repertoires in COVID-19. Clones were read by immunoSEQ multiplex PCR, and TCRdb kept only the in-frame ones, dropping some. The repertoire holds over 65,000 clones, with 75% to 90% as singletons. Sequencing was carried out using peripheral blood. These receptors came from a man aged 80 or over with COVID-19, enrolled during active disease.

This chain connects TRBV20-1 to TRBJ2-3, with TRBD2 identical over 10 bases. The trim removed 3 bases at V and 4 bases at J, leaving 13 bases unmatched. Germline values: CDR1 DFQATT, CDR2 SNEGSKA (reference sequence). The CDR3 extends over 17 amino acids. The CDR3 protein is CSASLPSGGASSDTQYF. The CDR3, as DNA: TGCAGTGCTAGTCTTCCTAGCGGGGGCGCGAGTTCAGATACGCAGTATTTT.

This clone appeared a few times. The gene calls are TRBV6-6 and TRBJ1-1; the D gene is possibly TRBD1 (6 bases). CDR1 is MNHNY and CDR2 is SVGAGI in the germline V gene (reference sequence). Trimming shortened V by 5 bases and J by 0 bases, and 19 bases separated the two germline ends. CDR3 length equals 17 residues. The CDR3 DNA sequence: TGTGCCAGCAGTCCACCGACAAAAACAGGGATGAACACTGAAGCTTTCTTT. This translates into CASSPPTKTGMNTEAFF.

This clone was observed once. V usage is TRBV27 and J usage is TRBJ2-1; 9 nucleotides line up with TRBD1. V was pared by 6 bases and J by 2 bases, with 5 bases of the junction left unmatched. The germline CDR1 and CDR2 sequences are MNHEY and SMNVEV (reference sequence). CDR3 length: 15 residues. CDR3 sequence (DNA): TGTGCCAGCAGGAACAGGGGGCTGACCTACAATGAGCAGTTCTTC. Protein sequence: CASRNRGLTYNEQFF.

This chain uses TRBV4-3 with TRBJ2-7; maybe TRBD1 (5 bases). The germline V and J ends were trimmed by 4 bases and 4 bases, with 17 bases remaining between them. CDR1 is LGHNA and CDR2 is YSLEER in the germline V gene. The CDR3 contains 15 residues. This CDR3 is CASSRIKGSGYEQYF. Written as DNA, the CDR3 is TGCGCCAGCAGCCGAATCAAGGGGTCCGGTTACGAGCAGTACTTC.

The rearrangement uses TRBV6-1 and TRBJ1-2; D not resolved. Trimming cost V 0 bases and J 1 base, with 9 bases left between them. The germline V gene encodes CDR1 MNHNS and CDR2 SASEGT. The CDR3 is 15 amino acids. The chain's CDR3 is CASSEAARSNYGYTF. The CDR3 nucleotides read TGTGCCAGCAGTGAAGCGGCACGGAGTAACTATGGCTACACCTTC.

The rearrangement links TRBV10-1 to TRBJ2-5; TRBD2 matches at 9 bases. Germline lookup yields CDR1 WNHNN and CDR2 SYGVQD (reference sequence). J lost 4 bases, V lost 4 bases, and 7 bases had no gene match. This CDR3 has 15 amino acids. The CDR3 reads CASSGGNSGGETQYF. The CDR3 region has the DNA TGCGCCAGCAGTGGAGGAAATAGCGGGGGAGAGACCCAGTACTTC.

The CDR3 protein is CASSFKEVAFF. In DNA, the CDR3 is TGTGCCAGCAGTTTTAAGGAGGTAGCTTTCTTT. The J gene is TRBJ1-1, the V gene TRBV12-3 or TRBV12-4; no clear D. Trimming cost V 3 bases and J 10 bases, with 9 bases left between them. The CDR3 is 11 residues long.

The chain recombines TRBV7-2 with TRBJ2-7; 8 nucleotides align to TRBD1. This CDR3 spans 14 amino acids. Per germline, CDR1 SGHTA and CDR2 FQGNSA. The V gene end was trimmed by 2 bases and the J gene end by 5 bases; junction bases not matched to a gene: 5. CDR3 in DNA: TGTGCCAGCAGCTTATTGACAGGGGCGGACGAGCAGTACTTC. This sequence encodes CASSLLTGADEQYF.

The V call is TRBV9, the J call TRBJ2-3, with D unresolved. Trimming stripped 0 bases from V and 3 bases from J, with 5 bases between. Looked up from germline, CDR1 is SGDLS and CDR2 is YYNGEE. The CDR3 contains 13 residues. In DNA form, the CDR3 reads TGTGCCAGCAGCGTAGAACTGACAGATACGCAGTATTTT. Its translation is CASSVELTDTQYF.

The gene calls are TRBV7-9 and TRBJ1-5; TRBD1 agrees at 9 bases. V trimming: 5 bases; J trimming: 0 bases; junction bases outside the gene matches: 11. This CDR3 contains 18 residues. The germline V gene has CDR1 SEHNR and CDR2 FQNEAQ (reference sequence). CDR3 nucleotides: TGTGCCAGCAGCCCCGAGGACAGGGGAAGCCATAGCAATCAGCCCCAGCATTTT. It translates to CASSPEDRGSHSNQPQHF.

This clone was counted only a few times. The rearrangement links TRBV20-1 to TRBJ1-5; D is possibly TRBD1 (5 bases). The germline gives CDR1 DFQATT, CDR2 SNEGSKA (reference sequence). Trimming cost V 3 bases and J 0 bases, with 9 bases left between them. CDR3 length: 14 amino acids. CDR3 sequence: CSASIGASNQPQHF. Written as DNA, the CDR3 is TGCAGTGCTAGTATAGGGGCTAGCAATCAGCCCCAGCATTTT.